The clone carrying this T cell receptor (beta chain) is judged medium-sized. Its antigen is as yet unknown. This sample stems from a study of T cell repertoires in aging, cancer and after chemotherapy. Findings and caveats of the study: Age-matched healthy donors had significantly more diverse, less clonal blood TCR repertoires than untreated cancer patients.

CDR1 is MNHEY, CDR2 SMNVEV, per germline (reference sequence). The CDR3 has 16 amino acids. Trimming pared 5 bases from V and 3 bases from J, leaving 20 bases between. Multiplex touch-down PCR with TRB-A/B primers amplified rearranged V-D-J TRB sequences. TCRdb re-called the multiplex PCR reads with MiXCR, one entry per CDR3 protein. Among roughly 1,600 distinct CDR3 sequences listed, about 22% were seen once. Amplification of TCR beta used genomic DNA extracted from peripheral blood. The V and J genes are TRBV27 and TRBJ2-7, with a tentative D call TRBD2 (6 bases). What was sequenced was blood. This TCR derives from a human donor with a solid tumor. Here the CDR3 reads CASSPGTFYLYYEQYF. The CDR3 coding sequence is TGTGCCAGCAGTCCCGGGACTTTTTATCTCTACTACGAGCAGTACTTC.